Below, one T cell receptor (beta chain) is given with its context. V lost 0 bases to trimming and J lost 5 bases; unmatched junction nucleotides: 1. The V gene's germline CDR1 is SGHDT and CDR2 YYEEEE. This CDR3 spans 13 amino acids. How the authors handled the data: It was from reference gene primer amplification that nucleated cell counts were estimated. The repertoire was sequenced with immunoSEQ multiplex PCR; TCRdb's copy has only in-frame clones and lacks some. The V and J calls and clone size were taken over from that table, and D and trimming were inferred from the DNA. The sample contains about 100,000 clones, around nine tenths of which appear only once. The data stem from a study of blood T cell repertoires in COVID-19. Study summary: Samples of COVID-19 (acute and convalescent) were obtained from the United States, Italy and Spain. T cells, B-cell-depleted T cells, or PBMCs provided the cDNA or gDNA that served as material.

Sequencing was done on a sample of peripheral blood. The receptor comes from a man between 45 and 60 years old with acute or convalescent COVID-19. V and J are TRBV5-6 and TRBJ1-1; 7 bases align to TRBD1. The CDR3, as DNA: TGTGCCAGCAGCTTGGCGACAGGGACTGAAGCTTTCTTT. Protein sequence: CASSLATGTEAFF.